The next 22 T cell receptor beta chains were all read from a single sample in a study of T cell responses to AZD1222 COVID-19 vaccine. TCRdb's copy holds only in-frame clones and misses some; the assay was immunoSEQ multiplex PCR. This table holds roughly 180,000 clones, 80% to 95% found once. Sequenced material: peripheral blood, taken 28 days after the second AZD1222 dose. These receptor sequences come from an adult who received the AZD1222 COVID-19 vaccine.

The genes are TRBV11-2 and TRBJ1-2; 9 nucleotides match TRBD1. The CDR3 spans 16 residues. Trimming cost V 1 base and J 5 bases; bases outside gene matches: 8. Germline CDR1 reads SGHAT; CDR2 reads FQNNGV. CDR3 DNA: TGTGCCAGCAGCTTAGTTTTGGACAGGGGACTGTATGGCTACACCTTC. This encodes CASSLVLDRGLYGYTF.

The V call is TRBV9, the J call TRBJ2-5; TRBD1 is a possible D gene (5 bases). Germline V lookup: CDR1 SGDLS, CDR2 YYNGEE. The CDR3 covers 13 residues. V lost 4 bases to trimming and J lost 1 base, with 8 bases between them. The CDR3 bases are TGTGCCAGCAGCTCAACAGGCCAAGAGACCCAGTACTTC. Translating gives CASSSTGQETQYF.

The chain uses TRBV18 and TRBJ1-4; D not resolved. This CDR3 region has 16 residues. Germline V CDR1 and CDR2: KGHSH, LQKENI. The ends were cut back, 2 bases at V and 0 bases at J, with 10 bases in the middle. The CDR3 protein is CASSPTTASTNEKLFF. Written as DNA, the CDR3 is TGTGCCAGCTCACCAACTACGGCATCAACTAATGAAAAACTGTTTTTT.

This chain uses TRBV4-2 with TRBJ1-3; D is undetermined. CDR3 size: 14 residues. Germline V gives CDR1 LGHNA, CDR2 YNFKEQ. V lost 1 base and J lost 3, with 7 bases in between. Here the CDR3 reads CASSQVGFGNTIYF. The CDR3 DNA sequence: TGTGCCAGCAGCCAAGTAGGATTTGGAAACACCATATATTTT.

V and J are TRBV6-5 and TRBJ2-3, with 7 bases identical to TRBD2. The CDR3 runs to 15 residues. Germline CDR1 and CDR2: MNHEY and SVGAGI. V gave up 2 bases and J gave up 3 bases; unmatched junction bases: 5. CDR3 protein: CASSYAGAMTDTQYF. CDR3 DNA: TGTGCCAGCAGTTACGCGGGAGCTATGACAGATACGCAGTATTTT.

The rearrangement links TRBV6-5 to TRBJ1-2, with TRBD1 matching over 7 bases. Germline-derived CDR1 and CDR2 are MNHEY and SVGAGI. The J segment lost 1 base and the V segment lost 6 bases, leaving 8 bases of the junction unmatched. This CDR3 has 15 residues. The CDR3, as DNA: TGTGCCAGCAGCCTAACAGGGGCTATTAACTATGGCTACACCTTC. It translates to CASSLTGAINYGYTF.

This chain joins TRBV12-5 and TRBJ1-1; D possibly corresponds to TRBD1 (6 bases). V lost 3 bases, J lost 4 bases, and 15 bases lay in between. The CDR3 totals 15 residues. The germline CDR1 and CDR2 sequences are LGHNT and FRNRAP. CDR3 loop: CASGLLTGSGTEAFF. The CDR3 DNA sequence: TGTGCTAGTGGTTTACTGACAGGATCAGGCACTGAAGCTTTCTTT.

This rearrangement joins TRBV28 to TRBJ2-7; no clear D. Trimming removed 1 base from V and 7 bases from J, with 8 bases in between. The V gene's germline CDR1 is MDHEN and CDR2 SYDVKM. The length of the CDR3 is 12 residues. The CDR3 nucleotides read TGTGCCAGCAGTTTATACAACCGGGAGCAGTACTTC. Encoded protein: CASSLYNREQYF.

The chain uses TRBV5-4 and TRBJ2-3, with 13 bases fitting TRBD2. This CDR3 is 16 amino acids long. CDR1 is SGHNT and CDR2 is YYREEE in the germline V gene (reference sequence). J was trimmed by 5 bases and V by 6 bases; bases with no gene match: 9. The CDR3 loop reads CASKDWTSGGGDTQYF. CDR3 coding DNA: TGTGCCAGCAAAGATTGGACTAGCGGGGGTGGAGATACGCAGTATTTT.

V usage is TRBV7-6 and J usage is TRBJ1-5, with unresolved D. The V gene's germline CDR1 is SGHVS and CDR2 FNYEAQ. Trimming stripped 4 bases from V and 4 bases from J, with 8 bases between. The CDR3 runs 13 residues. Here the CDR3 DNA reads TGTGCCAGCAGCTCCCAGAGAAATCAGCCCCAGCATTTT. Protein product: CASSSQRNQPQHF.

V is TRBV19 and J is TRBJ1-5; D is undetermined. The CDR3 totals 13 residues. The V end was cut by 7 bases, the J end by 7 bases, with 14 bases between. In germline, CDR1 is LNHDA, CDR2 SQIVND (reference sequence). The CDR3 spells CASNMFEGQPQHF. CDR3 nucleotides: TGTGCCAGTAATATGTTCGAGGGCCAGCCCCAGCATTTT.

The chain links TRBV4-2 to TRBJ2-5; no definite D call. The V and J ends lost 6 bases and 5 bases respectively, with 10 bases between them. Germline CDR1 is LGHNA and CDR2 is YNFKEQ. This CDR3 contains 12 residues. The CDR3 bases are TGTGCCAGCAGTCCTTACTGGGAGACCCAGTACTTC. This codes for CASSPYWETQYF.

CDR3: CASSPRGDYNEQFF. CDR3 nucleotide sequence: TGTGCCAGCAGCCCCCGGGGAGACTACAATGAGCAGTTCTTC. V usage is TRBV9 and J usage is TRBJ2-1, with D perhaps matching TRBD2 (5 bases). The CDR3 loop spans 14 amino acids. The V gene's germline CDR1 is SGDLS and CDR2 YYNGEE. The germline V and J ends were trimmed by 4 bases and 3 bases, with 11 bases remaining between them.

This clone was observed once. The chain uses TRBV30 and TRBJ1-2, with 7 bases identical to TRBD1. This CDR3 region has 15 residues. From germline, CDR1 is GTSNPN and CDR2 SVGIG (reference sequence). With 1 base clipped from V and 5 bases from J, the junction kept 10 bases outside the gene matches. Written as DNA, the CDR3 is TGTGCCTGGAGTGGAAACAGGGGACGAGTTTATGGCTACACCTTC. The encoded protein is CAWSGNRGRVYGYTF.

This sequence joins TRBV19 and TRBJ1-2; no firm D call. In germline, CDR1 is LNHDA, CDR2 SQIVND (reference sequence). This CDR3 has 14 residues. V gave up 3 bases and J gave up 4 bases, with 12 bases separating them. In DNA, the CDR3 is TGTGCCAGTAGTATCCCCACAGCCGTCTATGGCTACACCTTC. Its translation is CASSIPTAVYGYTF.

This chain uses TRBV6-1 with TRBJ2-7; tentatively, D is TRBD2 (5 bases). CDR1 and CDR2 from the germline V gene are MNHNS and SASEGT. Trimming removed 3 bases at V and 3 bases at J, with 9 bases between. This CDR3 contains 13 residues. The CDR3 bases are TGTGCCAGCAGTGACGAGGGTTACTACGAGCAGTACTTC. This codes for CASSDEGYYEQYF.

CDR3 protein: CASSYLRDKTSPLHF. In nucleotides, the CDR3 is TGTGCCAGCAGTTACCTCCGGGACAAAACTTCACCCCTCCACTTT. This chain uses TRBV6-5 with TRBJ1-6, with TRBD1 as a possible D gene (6 bases). Trimming removed 2 bases at V and 9 bases at J, with 14 bases between. The CDR3 length is 15 residues. From germline, CDR1 is MNHEY and CDR2 SVGAGI.

The J gene is TRBJ1-3, the V gene TRBV5-1; D not resolved. Per the germline V gene, CDR1 is SGHRS and CDR2 is YFSETQ. This CDR3 spans 16 amino acids. V was cut by 2 bases and J by 0 bases, with 12 bases left in between. CDR3 DNA: TGCGCCAGCAGCTTTGAGGGTTCGAGCTCTGGAAACACCATATATTTT. Translated: CASSFEGSSSGNTIYF.

This clone was seen a few times. The DNA for the CDR3 is TGTGCCATCAGTGAGAGGGCGGATACCTACGAGCAGTACTTC. This translates into CAISERADTYEQYF. The chain links TRBV10-3 to TRBJ2-7; D is unclear. The germline V gene has CDR1 ENHRY and CDR2 SYGVKD. The CDR3 runs to 14 residues. Trimming removed 2 bases from V and 2 bases from J, with 10 bases in between.

The chain has TRBV6-5 and TRBJ1-6; D ambiguous. CDR1 is MNHEY and CDR2 is SVGAGI in the germline V gene. The CDR3 loop spans 13 amino acids. V was clipped by 2 bases and J by 10 bases, with 9 bases between them. The CDR3 region is CASSYREFSPLHF. The CDR3 bases are TGTGCCAGCAGTTACAGGGAATTCTCACCCCTCCACTTT.

The chain joins TRBV19 to TRBJ1-5; a weak D match, TRBD1 (6 bases). V was shortened by 9 bases and J by 0 bases, with 12 bases between the two germline ends. Germline assignment: CDR1 LNHDA and CDR2 SQIVND (reference sequence). The CDR3 length is 14 residues. CDR3 loop: CASATGYSNQPQHF. CDR3 nucleotides: TGTGCCAGCGCGACAGGATATAGCAATCAGCCCCAGCATTTT.

The chain recombines TRBV19 with TRBJ1-2; D not resolved. The CDR3 contains 14 residues. Germline V gene data show CDR1 as LNHDA and CDR2 as SQIVND (reference sequence). V gave up 5 bases and J gave up 0 bases, with 10 bases separating them. The CDR3 sequence is CASSWTVANYGYTF. Here the CDR3 DNA reads TGTGCCAGTAGTTGGACGGTAGCTAACTATGGCTACACCTTC. The complete variable domain, with remaining parts taken from reference TRBV19 and TRBJ1-2, reads DGGITQSPKYLFRKEGQNVTLSCEQNLNHDAMYWYRQDPGQGLRLIYYSQIVNDFQKGDIAEGYSVSREKKESFPLTVTSAQKNPTAFYLCASSWTVANYGYTFGSGTRLTVV.